This TCR beta chain was documented in a study of cytomegalovirus exposure and HLA in healthy donors. The study ran its PCR with 60 Vbeta and 13 Jbeta primers. The method was immunoSEQ multiplex PCR; TCRdb's version includes in-frame clones alone and lacks a portion of them. This table has approximately 100,000 clones, 75% to 90% appearing once. This CDR3 comprises 17 residues. Germline V gives CDR1 MGHDK, CDR2 SYGVNS. V shed 10 bases, J shed 5 bases, and the junction held 11 bases outside the gene matches. The study's findings and limits: Immune exposure information available was restricted to CMV serostatus. A previous analysis found most TCR beta V segments productive roughly 87% or roughly 30% of the time. As was reported, the classifier diagnosed cytomegalovirus status with high specificity and sensitivity. It emerged from a later analysis that several of the most significant clusters appeared to be linked to common viral pathogens.

Concerning this clone: What it recognizes is unknown.

The chain couples TRBV25-1 to TRBJ2-2; 15 bases match TRBD2. Sequenced: PBMCs. The TCR was taken from a man aged 25-45 years in good health and CMV-seronegative. The CDR3 DNA reads TGTGCCACCGAGGGGGGACTAGCGGGGGGCTGGACCGGGGAGCTGTTTTTT. Its protein product is CATEGGLAGGWTGELFF.